This T cell receptor beta chain was observed in a study of CD8+CD57+ T cells in acquired aplastic anemia. At the level of the study: Sorted cells (CD4+ and CD8+) yielded DNA amounts that averaged around 3.5 ug.

The ends lost 0 bases at V and 6 bases at J; junction bases unmatched: 8. CDR3 length: 15 residues. Germline V CDR1 and CDR2: LGHDT, YNNKEL (reference sequence). This clonotype was detected ten times or more. Its antigen is unknown. General study results and limits: Common to patients and controls were approximately 30 CD8+ CDR3 sequences.

Profiling of TCR beta VDJ combinations and CDR3 sequences used genomic DNA as template. TCRdb ran MiXCR on the reads and lists one entry per CDR3 protein. The sample lists 110,000 or so distinct CDR3 sequences; about half were seen once. The receptor was isolated from a human donor in good health, serving as a control. Input material: sorted CD4+, CD8+, or CD8+CD57+ T cells (not recorded which) from PBMCs. The chain joins TRBV3-1 to TRBJ2-7; 7 bases are shared with TRBD1. CDR3 protein: CASSQEGDRLIEQYF. CDR3 bases: TGTGCCAGCAGCCAAGAAGGGGACAGACTTATCGAGCAGTACTTC.